This paragraph covers one TCR beta chain sequence. This entry comes from a study of blood T cells in healthy people across ages. Roughly 9.8 milliliters of peripheral blood were drawn from each donor. Extractions gave at least 6 micrograms of total RNA per sample. A second about 6 to 12 cycle PCR used barcoded and J-beta primers. Researchers report that a template-switch adaptor with 12 random nucleotides tagged each cDNA molecule. TCRdb re-called the 5' RACE reads through MiXCR, storing one row per CDR3 protein. The table lists hundreds of thousands of distinct CDR3 sequences, under 55% of them singletons, with approximately 19% in the top ten. Germline values: CDR1 MNHEY, CDR2 SVGAGI. The CDR3 has 13 residues. Trimming shortened V by 8 bases and J by 4 bases, and 14 bases separated the two germline ends.

This chain joins TRBV6-5 and TRBJ1-2; TRBD1 is a possible D gene (5 bases). Sequenced: blood. This TCR came from a man between 60 and 75 years old in good health. CDR3 DNA sequence: TGTGCCAGCGCCGGGGGGGGAGGCTATGGCTACACCTTC. Translated, it gives CASAGGGGYGYTF.